Listed below are T cell receptor beta chains from one sample, sequenced in a study of blood T cell repertoires in COVID-19. Clones were read by immunoSEQ multiplex PCR, and TCRdb kept only the in-frame ones, dropping some. The sample lists 93,000 or so clones; roughly 90% were seen once. Input material: peripheral blood. The receptor source for this set is a woman between 55 and 75 years old with acute or convalescent COVID-19. Both conserved end residues are part of each CDR3. D genes are given only for firm matches. Clone size is given for some rows only: seen once, a few or many times, or a class if the clone is expanded.

TRBD1 TRBJ1-5 TRBV6-5 NA TGTGCCAGCAGTCGACAGGGGGGGAATCAGCCCCAGCATTTT CASSRQGGNQPQHF
NA TRBJ1-2 TRBV28 NA TGTGCCAGCAGTTTAGGGCAGGGGTATGGCTACACCTTC CASSLGQGYGYTF
NA TRBJ2-2 TRBV7-3 NA TGTGCCAGCAGCTTAATGAGCAGGGAAGTAACCGGGGAGCTGTTTTTT CASSLMSREVTGELFF
NA TRBJ1-5 TRBV6-5 NA TGTGCCAGCACCTTTTCTGACTTCCCCAATCAGCCCCAGCATTTT CASTFSDFPNQPQHF
NA TRBJ1-2 TRBV28 NA TGTGCCAGCAGCAAGTCTTCAGGGTTAGGGATATATGGCTACACCTTC CASSKSSGLGIYGYTF
NA TRBJ1-5 TRBV7-9 once TGTGCCAGCAGTAAAACCGGGTCTATTAATCAGCCCCAGCATTTT CASSKTGSINQPQHF
TRBD1 TRBJ1-5 TRBV6-6 NA TGTGCCAGCAGCGGCGGGACAGGACGCAATCAGCCCCAGCATTTT CASSGGTGRNQPQHF
NA TRBJ2-3 TRBV7-3 NA TGTGCCAGCAGCCTAAGTCTCTCAGATACGCAGTATTTT CASSLSLSDTQYF
TRBD1 TRBJ1-5 TRBV30 NA TGTGCCTGGTCGGGACAGGATTTTCAGCCCCAGCATTTT CAWSGQDFQPQHF
NA TRBJ2-3 TRBV24-1 NA TGTGCCACCAGCCCTGAGGAGGCGCCTAGCACAGATACGCAGTATTTT CATSPEEAPSTDTQYF
TRBD2 TRBJ2-1 TRBV7-2 NA TGTGCCAGCAGCTTAGAACTAGCGGGAGGACTCGGTGAGCAGTTCTTC CASSLELAGGLGEQFF
NA TRBJ1-1 TRBV18 NA TGTGCCAGCTCACCCCTAGAACAGGGCGCTGAAGCTTTCTTT CASSPLEQGAEAFF
TRBD1 TRBJ1-1 TRBV6-5 NA TGTGCCAGCAGGGTACAGGGGGTGAACACTGAAGCTTTCTTT CASRVQGVNTEAFF
NA TRBJ2-7 TRBV12-3/TRBV12-4 NA TGTGCCAGCAGTTCAGACACCTACGAGCAGTACTTC CASSSDTYEQYF
NA TRBJ1-5 TRBV6-2/TRBV6-3 NA TGTGCCAGCAGTTACTCGAGGTTGGAAGCGGGCAATCAGCCCCAGCATTTT CASSYSRLEAGNQPQHF
TRBD1 TRBJ1-1 TRBV28 NA TGTGCCAGCAGTTTATCCTCAGGGACAGGGAACACTGAAGCTTTCTTT CASSLSSGTGNTEAFF
NA TRBJ2-1 TRBV25-1 NA TGTGCCAGCAGTTTCGGGAGCCGACAGTTCTTC CASSFGSRQFF
TRBD1 TRBJ1-1 TRBV15 NA TGTGCCACCAGCCGGACAGGGGTCATGAACACTGAAGCTTTCTTT CATSRTGVMNTEAFF
NA TRBJ1-1 TRBV7-6 NA TGTGCCAGCAGCCTCTCGGGGGGTGAAGCTTTCTTT CASSLSGGEAFF
TRBD1 TRBJ1-5 TRBV23-1 NA TGCGCCAGCAGTCAATCGGGGGGCTCGACAGGGACTAGCAATCAGCCCCAGCATTTT CASSQSGGSTGTSNQPQHF
NA TRBJ2-3 TRBV6-5 once TGTGCCAGCCGCCCGTCAGGCGCTTTTCCAGATACGCAGTATTTT CASRPSGAFPDTQYF
NA TRBJ1-1 TRBV28 NA TGTGCCAGCAGTTTAGGCCCTAGTGCTTTCTTT CASSLGPSAFF
TRBD1 TRBJ2-7 TRBV19 NA TGTGCCAGTAGTATGGACAGGGGGCTTGGCGAGCAGTACTTC CASSMDRGLGEQYF
NA TRBJ2-5 TRBV2 NA TGTGCCAGCAGTCCCGTCGGAGGGAGAGGTGAGACCCAGTACTTC CASSPVGGRGETQYF
NA TRBJ2-1 TRBV20-1 NA TGCAGTGCTAGTAAGGGGGAAGTAAATAATGAGCAGTTCTTC CSASKGEVNNEQFF
NA TRBJ2-2 TRBV27 NA TGTGCCAGCAGCCGACAGGCCACGAACACCGGGGAGCTGTTTTTT CASSRQATNTGELFF
TRBD1 TRBJ1-3 TRBV7-3 once TGTGCCAGCAGCTTGACAGGGGGGGATGGAAACACCATATATTTT CASSLTGGDGNTIYF
TRBD1 TRBJ1-1 TRBV11-2 NA TGTGCCAGCAGCTCCCGAACAGGGGGCTTCGCTGAAGCTTTCTTT CASSSRTGGFAEAFF
NA TRBJ1-6 TRBV28 NA TGTGCCAGCAGTTTATCTCGGGGGGACGGTAATTCACCCCTCCACTTT CASSLSRGDGNSPLHF
NA TRBJ1-1 TRBV29-1 NA TGCAGCGTTGACAGGACTGGCACTGAAGCTTTCTTT CSVDRTGTEAFF
TRBD2 TRBJ2-1 TRBV6-5 NA TGTGCCAGCTCGGGGGGGCCTTTTAATGAGCAGTTCTTC CASSGGPFNEQFF
TRBD1 TRBJ1-1 TRBV5-1 NA TGCGCCAGCAGCTTTGGGACAGGGATATCGAACACTGAAGCTTTCTTT CASSFGTGISNTEAFF
NA TRBJ1-5 TRBV10-3 NA TGTGCCACCGCCACGGCGGGGGGCAATCAGCCCCAGCATTTT CATATAGGNQPQHF
TRBD2 TRBJ2-1 TRBV19 NA TGTGCCAGTAGTGTCGGGTTAGCGGGAGATGAGCAGTTCTTC CASSVGLAGDEQFF
TRBD1 TRBJ2-2 TRBV18 NA TGTGCCAGCTCAAGAGACAGGGCCGGGGAGCTGTTTTTT CASSRDRAGELFF
TRBD2 TRBJ2-1 TRBV6-6 once TGTGCCAGCAGACCCCGGGCGCGGGAGGGTAGGAATGAGCAGTTCTTC CASRPRAREGRNEQFF